This TCR beta chain stems from a study of cytomegalovirus exposure and HLA in healthy donors (dated by TCRdb to the late 2010s). Turning to the overall study: According to an earlier analysis of 550 to 750 of the donors, some 180 million T cells yielded 117 million unique TCR beta sequences and approximately 300 Gb of sequence data. In an earlier analysis of 587 of the donors, high-throughput TCR beta sequencing was used to judge whether each TCR beta V gene segment behaved as functional or pseudogenic. Typing coverage varied by locus: about 620-630 donors for A, B, C, DRB1 and DQB1; under 550 for DQA1; nearly 610 for DPA1; roughly 450 for DPB1. The study profiled the T cell repertoires of hundreds of subjects by immunosequencing and related them to cytomegalovirus serostatus. All discovery cohort repertoires had been generated using a single sequencing platform. In addition to the first cohort of 666 subjects, a separate validation cohort of around 110 different subjects was used. Both class I and class II loci were covered by HLA typing, at four-digit resolution. A later genetic analysis used genome-wide SNP genotypes for about 55% of the 666 donors, treating that subset as a discovery cohort. Donor age, sex, ethnicity and CMV serostatus were collected together with the repertoire data. Because of strong linkage in the cohort, roughly five DR-DQ haplotypes were treated as single units for association and clustering. The study aimed to test whether signatures of past pathogen exposure could be identified by cataloging public T cell receptors. A later analysis re-analyzed previously published TCR beta repertoires from roughly 690 donors and added high-resolution HLA genotyping to study TCR occurrence patterns. An early release covering 550 to 700 HLA-typed donors comprised about 320 gigabases of sequencing data and 85 million to 100 million unique TCR sequences. Of the roughly 400 genotyped donors, 70% to 90% were placed in the genetic ancestry cluster associated with self-reported Caucasian donors. To predict cytomegalovirus infection status, the study combined high-throughput TCR immunosequencing, statistical association of individual TCRs with disease status, and machine learning. Among 350 to 400 genotyped donors of the cohort, an average of approximately 240,000 unique TCR beta nucleotide sequences were sequenced per donor, around 20% of them non-productive. In the later analysis, no new phenotypic data were used to find candidate immune exposures; instead, reliance was placed on TCR beta sequences and their occurrence across donors.

Turning to this clone: This clone's antigen is unknown. No per-base quality is available; no much larger clone lies one base away.

The germline V gene provides CDR1 SGDLS and CDR2 YYNGEE. V drops 3 bases and J drops 5 bases, leaving 11 bases in between. The CDR3 runs 13 amino acids, cysteine and phenylalanine included. Only the CDR3 region is kept as DNA, spanning 39 bases read in frame from base 1. The cohort consisted of 600 to 700 healthy bone marrow donors. At the time of sampling, every cohort member was nominally healthy, though immune exposures that went unrecorded were likely present. The donor tested CMV seropositive and was one of the 289 seropositive cohort members. A peripheral blood sample was provided by each donor, and peripheral blood mononuclear cells were used for TCR beta sequencing. The Qiagen DNeasy Blood Extraction Kit was used to extract genomic DNA from the blood cell samples. Library creation used the immunoSEQ multiplex PCR assay. The multiplex PCR relied on a mix of 60 forward primers for TCR Vbeta segments and 13 reverse primers for TCR Jbeta segments. A multiplex PCR assay on genomic DNA amplified the CDR3 region of rearranged TCR beta genes. On the Illumina HiSeq System, the amplified TCR beta libraries were sequenced as 87-base-pair reads. Per the authors' processing: Across the 500 to 850 repertoires, a later analysis counted 80 million or so unique TCR beta chains, approximately 10 million of which were shared by at least two donors. A nearest-neighbor algorithm error-corrected the raw reads and collapsed the reads into unique sequences, merging closely related sequences to remove PCR and sequencing errors. To assign V, D and J gene segments, CDR3 sequences were aligned to IMGT reference sequences. For a sequence to be retained, at least a six-nucleotide match to both a V gene segment and a J gene segment was required. A rearrangement counted as productive if the CDR3 had no stop codons and remained in frame with V and J, and every other rearrangement counted as non-productive. Following IMGT convention, CDR3 was defined as the stretch from the second conserved V-encoded cysteine up to the conserved J-encoded phenylalanine. The earlier analysis of about 610 of the donors excluded sequences that lacked an unambiguous match to a single V gene segment. In an earlier analysis of several hundred of the donors, V segments were called functional above 56.7% productive rearrangements and were called segregating when the between-donor standard deviation exceeded 5%. A statistical classification framework was developed to diagnose cytomegalovirus status using the catalog of TCR beta chain sequences. V and J gene assignment, in a later analysis, came from comparing TCR nucleotide sequences with IMGT/GENE-DB human TR gene sequences. In a later analysis, CDR3 sequences and most-parsimonious VDJ recombination scenarios were assigned using the TCRdist pipeline. In a later analysis, each TCR beta chain was defined by its CDR3 amino acid sequence together with its V-gene family, and reads without a unique V-gene family were excluded. A later analysis removed 500 to 600 highly shared, low-generation-probability nucleotide sequences to deal with suspected cross-contamination and a sequencing artifact. In a later analysis, a clonal expansion index for each public chain was calculated from normalized within-repertoire ranks of inferred template counts. In a later analysis, generation probabilities were computed using a VDJ recombination model fitted to out-of-frame rearrangements, and the results were checked against IGoR. Hypergeometric tests were used in a later analysis to score TCR-TCR, TCR-HLA and TCR-CMV co-occurrence, with a repertoire-size bias correction applied to the TCR pairs. To estimate false discovery rates, a later analysis permuted the HLA or CMV assignments 20 times. In a later analysis, co-occurring TCRs were grouped using DBSCAN, and TCRdist sequence similarity was added for clustering within HLA-allele-positive subsets. Co-occurrence clustering excluded repertoires with fewer than 30,000 or more than 120,000 public chains, plus five with anomalous nucleotide sharing. TCRdb holds this immuneACCESS table with in-frame rearrangements only. Some clones are missing; in checked studies, unresolved V genes explain under half, and the rest has no known cause. V, J and clone size derive from that table, while D and trimming were established from the DNA sequence. This sample gives 95,000 or so clones in total; around 81% of them show up just once. 4.2% of the sample rests with the top ten.

The full study reports these points: Because counts were too low, some 16 rarely observed V segments, including chromosome 9 orphons, were excluded from the earlier analysis of several hundred of the donors. A cluster of highly shared sequence variants was judged likely to represent a technical artifact of the sequencing pipeline. Specific HLA alleles were associated with roughly 17,000 TCR beta sequences at a false discovery rate of 0.05 in a later analysis. It was suggested by the authors that the approach could potentially be generalized to other disease states and immunological phenotypes. The study listed approximately 150 TCR beta chains as associated with cytomegalovirus. The classifier was reported to diagnose cytomegalovirus status with high specificity and sensitivity in both the original and validation cohorts. The only immune exposure information available for the cohort was CMV serostatus. When HLA alleles, especially DR and DQ, strongly co-occurred, TCR associations were difficult to assign to individual alleles. Some IMGT-functional V segments, including TRBV6-2 and TRBV6-3, could not be told apart with the 87-base-pair reads, so those segments were excluded. Three of the identified cytomegalovirus-associated TCR beta chains were confirmed in vitro to be specific for cytomegalovirus antigens. A later genetic analysis associated a missense DCLRE1C variant with V-gene and J-gene trimming of TCR beta chains, and an independent cohort replicated the association. Several of the top co-occurrence clusters appeared to be linked to parvovirus B19, influenza, CMV and Epstein-Barr virus, according to a later analysis. In a later analysis, the rate of TCR association differed among HLA loci, with DRB1 alleles having the most associated TCRs and HLA-C alleles having the fewest. Compared with the roughly 700-donor mean, donors in an Asian-associated ancestry cluster had fewer N-insertions in productive TCRs, according to a later genetic analysis. In a later analysis, most CMV-associated TCR beta chains were found to appear HLA-restricted, with HLA associations seemingly driven largely by CMV exposure. HLA typing was unavailable for some donors at each locus, so association tests used only the typed subset. Across donors, most TCR sequences were observed very rarely, whereas some public TCRs were present in many individuals. Correlated functional status among segregating V segments might reflect linkage disequilibrium, but an unknown experimental factor could not be ruled out. In an earlier analysis of approximately 590 of the donors, most TCR beta V segments were observed in productive rearrangements about 87% or about 30% of the time, broadly matching IMGT annotations. The presence/absence analyses assumed that sequencing depth was roughly uniform across donors, and that assumption may not be true. A further reported finding was that TCR beta sequences accurately predicted the HLA-A and HLA-B alleles for most subjects in the first cohort. Only TCR beta chains were sequenced in this cohort, and the absence of alpha or paired-chain data limited detectable features. A later analysis found that HLA-associated TCR beta chains were more clonally expanded and had lower generation probabilities than equally common non-associated chains.

The V gene is TRBV9 and the J gene is TRBJ2-5; the D gene identity is not certain. This TCR was recovered from a woman aged 70 to 79 in good health and CMV-seropositive. The sequenced sample was PBMCs. The CDR3 region has the sequence CASSANLEETQYF. The nucleotide sequence is given as TGTGCCAGCAGCGCCAATTTGGAGGAGACCCAGTACTTC.